Listed below are T cell receptor beta chains from one sample, sequenced in a study of T cells in Graves' hyperthyroidism and ophthalmopathy. Using its own MiXCR run on the multiplex PCR reads, TCRdb lists one record per CDR3 protein. This table holds some 570,000 distinct CDR3 sequences, 11% to 15% found once. Specimen: blood. The receptors come from a woman between 18 and 30 years old with Graves' ophthalmopathy. The conserved cysteine and the conserved F or W are not part of the CDR3 here. The order of the fields is V gene, J gene, CDR3 protein.

TRBV10-3	TRBJ2-3	AIKEGRAADTQY
TRBV10-3	TRBJ1-1	AIRPETGTNTEAF
TRBV10-3	TRBJ1-2	ASRQVSDYGYT
TRBV11-3	TRBJ1-6	ASSSDRVNSPLH
TRBV4-1	TRBJ2-1	ASSEANMGSYNEQF
TRBV14	TRBJ2-1	ASTKDSSYYNEQF
TRBV27	TRBJ1-1	ASLSGGGGHEAF
TRBV2	TRBJ2-3	ASSAWGNTQY
TRBV28	TRBJ1-1	ASLPPGANTEAF
TRBV28	TRBJ2-1	ASSLSGMDGNYNEQF
TRBV19	TRBJ2-3	ASSNQDSTDTQY
TRBV28	TRBJ2-7	ASSPWTSGRAHEQY
TRBV3-1	TRBJ2-1	ASSQVNGRGGYEQF
TRBV6-1	TRBJ2-5	ASSSMGTGDQTQY
TRBV5-6	TRBJ2-5	ASSSSAGEETQY
TRBV11-3	TRBJ2-3	ASSRTGPPTDTQY
TRBV9	TRBJ2-7	ASSVKPTGSPWYEQY
TRBV19	TRBJ2-7	ASSIGTGGANEQY
TRBV24-1	TRBJ2-3	ATGDRGTDTQY
TRBV3-1	TRBJ1-6	ASSPRGGMAPLH
TRBV7-9	TRBJ1-4	ASSYRPGEKLF
TRBV9	TRBJ2-4	ASSAGTLAKNIQY
TRBV20-1	TRBJ2-1	SARAGTYNEQF
TRBV9	TRBJ1-2	ASSSEGYGYT
TRBV27	TRBJ2-6	ASSTRDRGGGANVLT
TRBV3-1	TRBJ1-4	ASSYTGQGSNSEKLF
TRBV7-8	TRBJ2-7	ASSLEGLYVFEQY
TRBV5-6	TRBJ1-4	ASSFGPGQGEKLF
TRBV9	TRBJ2-2	ASSVDGANTGELF